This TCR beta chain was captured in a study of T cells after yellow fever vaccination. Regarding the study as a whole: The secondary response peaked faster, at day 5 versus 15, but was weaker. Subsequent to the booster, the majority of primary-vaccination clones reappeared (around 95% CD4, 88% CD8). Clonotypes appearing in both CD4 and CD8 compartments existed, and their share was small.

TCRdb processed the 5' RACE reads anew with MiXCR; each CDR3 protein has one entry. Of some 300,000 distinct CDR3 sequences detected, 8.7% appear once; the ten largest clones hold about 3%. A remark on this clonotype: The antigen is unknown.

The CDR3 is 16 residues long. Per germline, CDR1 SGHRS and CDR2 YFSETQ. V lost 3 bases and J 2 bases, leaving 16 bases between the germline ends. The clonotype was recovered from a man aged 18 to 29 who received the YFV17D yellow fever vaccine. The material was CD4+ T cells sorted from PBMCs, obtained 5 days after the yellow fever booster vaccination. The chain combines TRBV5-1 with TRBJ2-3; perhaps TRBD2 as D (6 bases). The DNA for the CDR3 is TGCGCCAGCAGCTCGGGGGACGCGGGGCCCACAGATACGCAGTATTTT. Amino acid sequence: CASSSGDAGPTDTQYF.